Presented here are 26 T cell receptor beta chains from one specimen sequenced in a study of shared T cell receptors in the human thymus. Profiling relied on immunoSEQ multiplex PCR, and the TCRdb table lists in-frame clones only, not all of them. The profile shows hundreds of thousands of clones, around 78% of them singletons. These data were also filed under a second study, of human thymus T cells.

Material: thymocytes. All receptors come from a boy younger than two with a congenital heart defect.

This chain uses TRBV28 with TRBJ2-6; 9 bases fit TRBD1. CDR1 is MDHEN and CDR2 is SYDVKM in the germline V gene. Trimming cost V 6 bases and J 0 bases; bases outside gene matches: 6. The CDR3 length is 17 residues. The CDR3 spells CASSPRDRASGANVLTF. The CDR3 DNA reads as TGTGCCAGCAGCCCCCGGGACAGGGCCTCTGGGGCCAACGTCCTGACTTTC.

This chain joins TRBV27 and TRBJ1-1; D is perhaps TRBD1 (5 bases). This CDR3 has 11 amino acids. Germline CDR1 and CDR2: MNHEY and SMNVEV (reference sequence). Trimming took 11 bases from V and 4 from J, leaving 11 bases between them. CDR3 loop: CAVRDGTEAFF. The DNA for the CDR3 is TGTGCCGTCAGGGATGGCACTGAAGCTTTCTTT.

V and J are TRBV30 and TRBJ2-1, with 13 bases lining up with TRBD2. The CDR3 totals 19 residues. Germline loops: CDR1 GTSNPN, CDR2 SVGIG (reference sequence). V gave up 4 bases and J gave up 5 bases; unmatched junction bases: 17. CDR3 bases: TGTGCCTGGACCTCAGGGAGGACTAGCGGGAGTAGAGAGAACAATGAGCAGTTCTTC. The encoded protein is CAWTSGRTSGSRENNEQFF. Using reference TRBV30 and TRBJ2-1 for the parts outside the CDR3, the full variable domain is SQTIHQWPATLVQPVGSPLSLECTVEGTSNPNLYWYRQAAGRGLQLLFYSVGIGQISSEVPQNLSASRPQDRQFILSSKKLLLSDSGFYLCAWTSGRTSGSRENNEQFFGPGTRLTVL.

V usage is TRBV4-2 and J usage is TRBJ1-2; 8 bases are shared with TRBD1. CDR3 length equals 16 residues. Germline loops: CDR1 LGHNA, CDR2 YNFKEQ. V dropped 1 base and J dropped 4; count of bases not matched to a gene: 8. CDR3 sequence (DNA): TGTGCCAGCAGCCAAGTTAAGACAGGGGACTCCTATGGCTACACCTTC. Encoded protein: CASSQVKTGDSYGYTF.

This chain links TRBV6-5 with TRBJ2-1; D gene ambiguous. This CDR3 has 13 residues. Per germline, CDR1 MNHEY and CDR2 SVGAGI. Trimming pared 2 bases from V and 4 bases from J, leaving 6 bases between. In DNA form, the CDR3 reads TGTGCCAGCAGTTACAACTTATACAATGAGCAGTTCTTC. This gives the protein CASSYNLYNEQFF.

This chain joins TRBV4-1 and TRBJ2-1; TRBD2 might be the D (6 bases). Trimming pared 7 bases from V and 8 bases from J, leaving 21 bases between. Germline V CDR1 and CDR2: MGHRA, YSYEKL. This CDR3 comprises 15 residues. As DNA, the CDR3 is TGCGCCAGCATACCCCACTGGGGGGAGCGTCATGAGCAGTTCTTC. Its translation: CASIPHWGERHEQFF.

This clone was observed a single time. V is TRBV5-4 and J is TRBJ2-7; D might be TRBD2 (6 bases). V gave up 5 bases and J gave up 2 bases, with 17 bases separating them. The CDR3 totals 15 residues. Germline assignment: CDR1 SGHNT and CDR2 YYREEE (reference sequence). The CDR3 here is CASSKGGSGTYEQYF. The DNA for the CDR3 is TGTGCCAGCAGTAAGGGTGGTAGCGGAACCTACGAGCAGTACTTC.

The rearrangement uses TRBV29-1 and TRBJ2-2; 9 bases agree with TRBD2. Germline trimming cut 1 base from V and 6 bases from J; bases unmatched to any gene: 9. The CDR3 extends over 16 amino acids. Germline CDR1 is SQVTM and CDR2 is ANQGSEA. CDR3: CSVEVGVAGDPGELFF. CDR3 sequence (DNA): TGCAGCGTTGAAGTGGGGGTAGCGGGAGACCCCGGGGAGCTGTTTTTT.

The chain links TRBV6-6 to TRBJ2-5; 10 bases agree with TRBD1. The CDR3 is made up of 15 amino acids. Looked up from germline, CDR1 is MNHNY and CDR2 is SVGAGI (reference sequence). Germline trimming cut 6 bases from V and 5 bases from J; bases unmatched to any gene: 9. In nucleotides, the CDR3 is TGTGCCAGCAGCCATGGGACAGGGGATGGGGAGACCCAGTACTTC. Its protein is CASSHGTGDGETQYF.

The chain joins TRBV5-1 to TRBJ2-7, with TRBD2 matching over 9 bases. J lost 7 bases, V lost 4 bases, and 15 bases had no gene match. The germline V gene encodes CDR1 SGHRS and CDR2 YFSETQ. This CDR3 has 16 amino acids. CDR3 amino acids: CASSKITIAGAREQYF. The CDR3 DNA sequence: TGCGCCAGCAGCAAAATAACTATAGCGGGGGCCAGGGAGCAGTACTTC.

This clone has just a few counts. The chain has TRBV4-2 and TRBJ2-3; TRBD2 is a possible D gene (5 bases). Germline assignment: CDR1 LGHNA and CDR2 YNFKEQ. V lost 4 bases, J lost 3 bases, and 17 bases lay in between. The CDR3 covers 16 residues. The CDR3 DNA is TGTGCCAGCAGCCCACGAGGGTTCGGGCCTACAGATACGCAGTATTTT. Amino acids: CASSPRGFGPTDTQYF.

This chain joins TRBV9 and TRBJ2-7, with 10 bases lining up with TRBD1. The CDR3 has 16 residues. Trimming removed 3 bases from V and 4 bases from J; junction bases left unmatched: 10. Germline V lookup: CDR1 SGDLS, CDR2 YYNGEE. The CDR3 DNA reads TGTGCCAGCAGCGGAGGGACAGGGGCCCGTATGTACGAGCAGTACTTC. Its protein is CASSGGTGARMYEQYF.

This chain joins TRBV15 and TRBJ1-1, with 8 bases aligning to TRBD1. Germline loops: CDR1 LNHNV, CDR2 YYDKDF (reference sequence). The CDR3 sequence is 14 residues long. The ends lost 0 bases at V and 6 bases at J; junction bases unmatched: 3. The CDR3 DNA follows: TGTGCCACCAGCAGAGATGACAGGGGACCTGAAGCTTTCTTT. Translated, it gives CATSRDDRGPEAFF.

The V and J genes are TRBV30 and TRBJ2-7; 10 nucleotides align to TRBD2. V was pared by 0 bases and J by 1 base, with 9 bases of the junction left unmatched. Germline V lookup: CDR1 GTSNPN, CDR2 SVGIG (reference sequence). This CDR3 contains 17 residues. CDR3: CAWSVGWASGRSYEQYF. In nucleotides, the CDR3 is TGTGCCTGGAGTGTCGGTTGGGCTAGCGGGAGATCCTACGAGCAGTACTTC. Supplemented by reference TRBV30 and TRBJ2-7, the full variable domain reads SQTIHQWPATLVQPVGSPLSLECTVEGTSNPNLYWYRQAAGRGLQLLFYSVGIGQISSEVPQNLSASRPQDRQFILSSKKLLLSDSGFYLCAWSVGWASGRSYEQYFGPGTRLTVT.

The gene calls are TRBV11-3 and TRBJ2-7, with D perhaps TRBD2 (6 bases). Germline CDR1 SGHNT, CDR2 YENEEA. There are 15 residues in the CDR3. Trimming cost V 3 bases and J 5 bases, with 17 bases left between them. The DNA for the CDR3 is TGTGCCAGCAGCTTGGAGGGCCTTTCGGATCACGAGCAGTACTTC. Translation gives CASSLEGLSDHEQYF.

The chain recombines TRBV27 with TRBJ2-3; 9 nucleotides agree with TRBD2. From germline, CDR1 is MNHEY and CDR2 SMNVEV (reference sequence). Germline trimming cut 0 bases from V and 7 bases from J; bases unmatched to any gene: 20. This CDR3 comprises 20 residues. The CDR3 region is CASSLSGDWLAGSSFYTQYF. CDR3 nucleotide sequence: TGTGCCAGCAGTTTATCGGGCGATTGGCTAGCGGGATCATCCTTCTATACGCAGTATTTT.

The chain employs TRBV5-1 and TRBJ2-3; TRBD2 agrees at 12 bases. From germline, CDR1 is SGHRS and CDR2 YFSETQ. The CDR3 has 17 amino acids. Germline trimming cut 0 bases from V and 3 bases from J; bases unmatched to any gene: 5. CDR3 sequence: CASSLALAGGGTDTQYF. As DNA, the CDR3 is TGCGCCAGCAGCTTGGCACTAGCGGGAGGAGGAACAGATACGCAGTATTTT.

The chain couples TRBV4-2 to TRBJ2-2; 10 nucleotides align to TRBD2. The CDR3 sequence is 16 residues long. Per germline, CDR1 LGHNA and CDR2 YNFKEQ. V shed 3 bases and J 3 bases; nucleotides not matched to a gene: 4. CDR3 bases: TGTGCCAGCAGCCATCCTAGCGGGAGCGACACCGGGGAGCTGTTTTTT. Encoded protein: CASSHPSGSDTGELFF.

J is TRBJ2-5 and V is TRBV5-1; 11 bases are shared with TRBD2. CDR1 SGHRS and CDR2 YFSETQ come from the germline V gene. The J segment lost 0 bases and the V segment lost 4 bases, leaving 8 bases of the junction unmatched. This CDR3 has 17 residues. CDR3 bases: TGCGCCAGCAGCAGCGGGACTAGCGGAGTGTACCAAGAGACCCAGTACTTC. Its translation: CASSSGTSGVYQETQYF.

V usage is TRBV5-4 and J usage is TRBJ2-5; 10 bases fit TRBD2. The CDR3 length is 14 residues. V lost 0 bases to trimming and J lost 5 bases; unmatched junction nucleotides: 1. Germline CDR1 is SGHNT and CDR2 is YYREEE (reference sequence). CDR3 sequence reads: CASSLGAGGETQYF. The CDR3 DNA reads TGTGCCAGCAGCTTGGGAGCGGGAGGGGAGACCCAGTACTTC.

The chain carries TRBV11-2 and TRBJ1-2, with D perhaps matching TRBD1 (5 bases). The V end lost 3 bases, the J end lost 4 bases, and 12 bases lay between the germline ends. The CDR3 sequence is 14 residues long. Germline V CDR1 and CDR2: SGHAT, FQNNGV. The CDR3 protein is CASSFLGPFYGYTF. In nucleotides, the CDR3 is TGTGCCAGCAGCTTTTTGGGGCCCTTCTATGGCTACACCTTC.

V and J are TRBV7-2 and TRBJ2-2; no clear D gene. The V end lost 5 bases, the J end lost 3 bases, and 19 bases lay between the germline ends. CDR1 and CDR2 (germline): SGHTA, FQGNSA. This CDR3 region has 17 residues. This chain's CDR3 is CASSPPGHLTYTGELFF. CDR3 DNA sequence: TGTGCCAGCAGCCCCCCCGGTCACCTCACCTACACCGGGGAGCTGTTTTTT.

This chain uses TRBV5-1 with TRBJ2-2; TRBD2 aligns across 9 bases. V gave up 5 bases and J gave up 6 bases; unmatched junction bases: 20. Germline loops: CDR1 SGHRS, CDR2 YFSETQ. The CDR3 sequence is 19 residues long. The CDR3 DNA follows: TGCGCCAGCAGTCCGCCGACTAGCGGCAGGAGCTTTAGATCCGGGGAGCTGTTTTTT. Protein sequence: CASSPPTSGRSFRSGELFF.

The rearrangement links TRBV6-5 to TRBJ2-7; the D is unclear. There are 12 residues in the CDR3. The germline V gene encodes CDR1 MNHEY and CDR2 SVGAGI. Trimming removed 4 bases from V and 3 bases from J, with 7 bases in between. The CDR3 sequence: CASSSTYYEQYF. In DNA form, the CDR3 reads TGTGCCAGCAGTTCCACCTACTACGAGCAGTACTTC.

This clone was counted between two and nine times. For the CDR3, the DNA is TGCGCCAGCAGAACAAGCGGGACCTCCTACAATGAGCAGTTCTTC. Translating gives CASRTSGTSYNEQFF. The V gene is TRBV4-1, the J gene TRBJ2-1; 7 bases agree with TRBD2. The CDR3 is made up of 15 amino acids. V lost 6 bases and J lost 0; bases outside the gene matches: 5. CDR1 is MGHRA, CDR2 YSYEKL, per germline.

The CDR3 DNA sequence: TGTGCCTGGAGTGTTTATCTAGCGGGAGGAACCGGGGAGCTGTTTTTT. This gives the protein CAWSVYLAGGTGELFF. The chain recombines TRBV30 with TRBJ2-2, with 11 bases that match TRBD2. The CDR3 is 16 residues long. Germline V lookup: CDR1 GTSNPN, CDR2 SVGIG (reference sequence). The J segment lost 5 bases and the V segment lost 0 bases, leaving 5 bases of the junction unmatched.